This T cell receptor (beta chain) stems from a study of shared clonotypes between healthy human individuals. Losses at the gene ends were 5 bases for V and 8 bases for J; bases not matched to a gene: 10. This CDR3 region has 15 residues. Germline-derived CDR1 and CDR2 are SGHTA and FQGNSA. Libraries were prepared by immunoSEQ multiplex PCR; TCRdb keeps only in-frame clonotypes and omits some of them. The sample carries about 2 million clones, approximately 94% recorded once. CD45RO-negative cells were positively selected for CCR7, leaving out terminally differentiated effector memory CD45RA+ cells. The sequencing sample was made of naive CD8+ T cells sorted from blood. The TCR sequence derives from a young man in good health. The rearrangement joins TRBV7-2 to TRBJ2-1; 9 positions agree with TRBD2. CDR3 sequence (DNA): TGTGCCAGCAGCCCCTTCCTAGCGGGATCCGATGAGCAGTTCTTC. Amino acid sequence: CASSPFLAGSDEQFF.